This paragraph reports one TCR beta chain. Germline CDR1 SGHRS, CDR2 YFSETQ. The CDR3 covers 14 residues. V lost 7 bases, J lost 6 bases, and 13 bases stayed unmatched. As originally analysed: How many nucleated cells were present was estimated from reference gene primer amplification. TCRdb's copy holds only in-frame clones and misses some; the assay was immunoSEQ multiplex PCR. V and J calls and clone size follow that table, whereas D and trimming were derived from the DNA. The table includes roughly 170,000 clones, 88% detected once. This record comes from a study of blood T cell repertoires in COVID-19. Study in general: From the United States, Italy and Spain came samples of acute and convalescent COVID-19. In each case, the material was cDNA or gDNA derived from T cells, B-cell-depleted T cells, or PBMCs.

This sequence was found in a man in his 60s with acute or convalescent COVID-19. What was sequenced was peripheral blood. The chain is built from TRBV5-1 and TRBJ2-7; 7 nucleotides align to TRBD1. This chain's CDR3 is CASAPAGGISEQYF. CDR3 DNA: TGCGCCAGCGCCCCGGCAGGGGGAATTTCCGAGCAGTACTTC.